This T cell receptor (beta chain) was sequenced in a study of blood T cell repertoires in COVID-19. About the study: Acute-phase and convalescent COVID-19 samples originated in the United States, Italy and Spain. The cDNA or gDNA used as material had been derived from T cells, B-cell-depleted T cells, or PBMCs.

V lost 4 bases to trimming and J lost 2 bases, with 11 bases between them. This CDR3 is 14 amino acids long. The germline gives CDR1 SNHLY, CDR2 FYNNEI. Patients from Seattle were sampled longitudinally, starting during active infection. Original processing notes: How many nucleated cells were present was estimated from reference gene primer amplification. Assay used: immunoSEQ multiplex PCR; TCRdb lists only in-frame clones, some missing. V and J calls and clone size come straight from that table; D and trimming were deduced from the DNA. The table shows a few hundred thousand clones, with less than 90% occurring only once.

The TCR comes from a woman aged 60-75 years with COVID-19, enrolled during active disease. Source material: peripheral blood. This chain uses TRBV2 with TRBJ1-2; a possible D gene is TRBD1 (5 bases). In DNA form, the CDR3 reads TGTGCCAGCAGTGGACAGTCGAAGAACTATGGCTACACCTTC. Encoded protein: CASSGQSKNYGYTF.